The source of this T cell receptor (beta chain) is a study of T cells in Graves' hyperthyroidism and ophthalmopathy. Overall study findings and caveats: Appearing also in blood were most of the thyroid clonotypes expanded above 0.001.

Researchers amplified the TCR beta CDR3 regions from RNA transcripts. The HTBI primer set was used in a first-round RT-PCR of the TCR CDR3. Each CDR3 protein gets one entry after TCRdb re-called the multiplex PCR reads with MiXCR. The sample contains roughly 840,000 distinct CDR3 sequences, around 38% of which appear only once. Comment on this clonotype: The target antigen is unknown.

The V end was cut by 5 bases, the J end by 5 bases, with 10 bases between. The germline V gene encodes CDR1 SNHLY and CDR2 FYNNEI. This CDR3 comprises 12 residues. The material sequenced was blood. The rearrangement joins TRBV2 to TRBJ2-7; D is unresolved. The clonotype was recovered from a man younger than 35 with Graves' hyperthyroidism. Here the CDR3 DNA reads TGTGCCAGCAGTTATCCTAGGAACGAGCAGTACTTC. Translated: CASSYPRNEQYF.